The 28 T cell receptor beta chains below come from one sample, sequenced in a study of beta chain features in type 1 diabetes. Their recognized antigens are unknown. cDNA synthesis used the whole RNA isolate, giving expressed TCRB sequences. Only in-frame clones appear in the TCRdb table, and some are missing; sequencing was by immunoSEQ multiplex PCR. The repertoire holds under 300,000 clones, 14% seen once, with 0.015% to 0.02% in the top ten. Findings and limits, study-wide: Across all four CD4+ subsets, people with type 1 diabetes showed modestly shorter TCRB CDR3s.

What was sequenced was naive CD4+ T cells from blood. The receptors come from a young man with type 1 diabetes.

V is TRBV2 and J is TRBJ2-7; D not certain. Germline CDR1 and CDR2: SNHLY and FYNNEI. V lost 7 bases and J 2 bases, leaving 6 bases between the germline ends. The CDR3 sequence is 11 residues long. CDR3 DNA sequence: TGTGCCAGCACGCGGACCTACGAGCAGTACTTC. Translating it yields CASTRTYEQYF.

This clone has only a few counts. This chain links TRBV12-5 with TRBJ2-2; D may be TRBD1 (6 bases). The germline CDR1 and CDR2 sequences are LGHNT and FRNRAP. The CDR3 spans 16 residues. V was cut by 0 bases and J by 3 bases, with 11 bases left in between. CDR3 amino acids: CASGLVPNRDTGELFF. DNA for the CDR3: TGTGCTAGTGGTTTGGTACCAAACAGGGACACCGGGGAGCTGTTTTTT.

This clone was detected a few times. The chain carries TRBV6-6 and TRBJ2-5; 14 bases fit TRBD2. The CDR3 sequence is 16 residues long. With 1 base clipped from V and 4 bases from J, the junction kept 2 bases outside the gene matches. Per the germline V gene, CDR1 is MNHNY and CDR2 is SVGAGI (reference sequence). CDR3 nucleotides: TGTGCCAGCAGTTACTTCGGACTAGCGGGGGGAGAGACCCAGTACTTC. It encodes CASSYFGLAGGETQYF.

This clone was counted only a few times. The V call is TRBV19, the J call TRBJ2-2; TRBD1 is a possible D gene (6 bases). The germline V gene has CDR1 LNHDA and CDR2 SQIVND (reference sequence). The CDR3 loop spans 13 amino acids. V gave up 5 bases and J gave up 4 bases, with 8 bases separating them. CDR3 sequence reads: CASSATGTGELFF. Here the CDR3 DNA reads TGTGCCAGTAGTGCGACAGGCACCGGGGAGCTGTTTTTT.

The chain has TRBV5-1 and TRBJ2-3; no reliable D call. CDR3 size: 14 residues. CDR1 and CDR2 (germline): SGHRS, YFSETQ. V lost 0 bases to trimming and J lost 2 bases, with 7 bases between them. The CDR3 DNA follows: TGCGCCAGCAGCTTGGCTCAGAACACAGATACGCAGTATTTT. Its translation is CASSLAQNTDTQYF.

The chain combines TRBV11-2 with TRBJ2-1; TRBD2 aligns across 8 bases. CDR1 is SGHAT and CDR2 is FQNNGV in the germline V gene. This CDR3 is 16 amino acids long. J was trimmed by 4 bases and V by 1 base; bases with no gene match: 6. The CDR3 region has the DNA TGTGCCAGCAGCTTAGGACTAGCGTCTCGGTACAATGAGCAGTTCTTC. Protein product: CASSLGLASRYNEQFF.

This clone was detected a few times. The CDR3 loop reads CASQDRYNEQFF. The CDR3 DNA follows: TGTGCCAGCCAGGACAGGTACAATGAGCAGTTCTTC. The chain uses TRBV6-5 and TRBJ2-1, with 7 bases matching TRBD1. V lost 8 bases and J lost 4; bases outside the gene matches: 2. There are 12 residues in the CDR3. Germline V gene lookup returns CDR1 MNHEY and CDR2 SVGAGI.

J is TRBJ2-7 and V is TRBV7-8, with a weak D call TRBD1 (5 bases). Trimming removed 3 bases from V and 2 bases from J, with 5 bases in between. Germline-derived CDR1 and CDR2 are SGHVS and FQNEAQ. This CDR3 contains 12 residues. In nucleotides, the CDR3 is TGTGCCAGCAGCTTCAGGGCCTACGAGCAGTACTTC. Translated: CASSFRAYEQYF.

This clone occurred a few times. A read error may account for a junction end that differs from germline. The CDR3 reads CASSQVTDTEAFF. Here the CDR3 DNA reads TGTGCCAGCAGTCAAGTTACGGACACTGAAGCTTTCTTT. The rearrangement links TRBV14 to TRBJ1-1; no firm D call. This CDR3 contains 13 residues. The germline gives CDR1 SGHDN, CDR2 FVKESK.

This clone was counted once. V and J are TRBV9 and TRBJ1-3; D is perhaps TRBD1 (6 bases). This CDR3 contains 15 residues. CDR1 SGDLS and CDR2 YYNGEE come from the germline V gene. The germline V and J ends were trimmed by 5 bases and 1 base, with 13 bases remaining between them. DNA of the CDR3: TGTGCCAGCAGTGTCCTCGGGACATCTGGAAACACCATATATTTT. As protein: CASSVLGTSGNTIYF.

This clone was counted a few times. The rearrangement joins TRBV30 to TRBJ2-3, with 8 bases matching TRBD2. Germline CDR1 GTSNPN, CDR2 SVGIG (reference sequence). V shed 2 bases, J shed 1 base, and the junction held 2 bases outside the gene matches. This CDR3 contains 14 residues. CDR3 DNA: TGTGCCTGGAGTCCCGGGAGGGGCACAGATACGCAGTATTTT. It is translated as CAWSPGRGTDTQYF.

The chain joins TRBV27 to TRBJ1-2; no clear D. The V end lost 2 bases, the J end lost 5 bases, and 12 bases lay between the germline ends. CDR1 is MNHEY and CDR2 is SMNVEV in the germline V gene (reference sequence). CDR3 length equals 14 residues. Here the CDR3 reads CASSLTGPGYGYTF. Here the CDR3 DNA reads TGTGCCAGCAGTTTAACGGGTCCGGGTTATGGCTACACCTTC.

The table lists this clone with a few counts. The CDR3 region has the DNA TGTGCCAGCTCACCAGGTTTGCTAGCGGGGGGGCCCGGCGAGCAGTACTTC. Translating it yields CASSPGLLAGGPGEQYF. V is TRBV18 and J is TRBJ2-7; 12 bases line up with TRBD2. The CDR3 sequence is 17 residues long. The V segment lost 2 bases and the J segment 6 bases; nucleotides outside the gene matches: 11. Germline CDR1 reads KGHSH; CDR2 reads LQKENI.

This sequence joins TRBV27 and TRBJ2-5, with D perhaps TRBD2 (6 bases). V lost 3 bases and J lost 4, with 15 bases in between. The CDR3 covers 15 residues. CDR1 is MNHEY, CDR2 SMNVEV, per germline (reference sequence). DNA of the CDR3: TGTGCCAGCAGTTTGGGGCAGGGAGGAGGAGAGACCCAGTACTTC. It codes for CASSLGQGGGETQYF.

The V gene is TRBV19, the J gene TRBJ2-3; TRBD2 matches at 8 bases. V shed 6 bases and J 4 bases; nucleotides not matched to a gene: 3. Germline-derived CDR1 and CDR2 are LNHDA and SQIVND (reference sequence). There are 13 residues in the CDR3. The CDR3 nucleotides read TGTGCCAGTAGCGGGGGGGCCCCAGATACGCAGTATTTT. Encoded protein: CASSGGAPDTQYF.

The chain couples TRBV5-4 to TRBJ1-6; TRBD1 aligns across 9 bases. V shed 3 bases, J shed 9 bases, and the junction held 4 bases outside the gene matches. The CDR3 spans 14 residues. Germline CDR1 SGHNT, CDR2 YYREEE (reference sequence). The CDR3 DNA follows: TGTGCCAGCAGCTACCGGGACAGGGTTTCACCCCTCCACTTT. Its protein is CASSYRDRVSPLHF.

This sequence joins TRBV4-1 and TRBJ2-3, with 9 bases fitting TRBD1. Germline lookup yields CDR1 MGHRA and CDR2 YSYEKL. Trimming removed 1 base from V and 0 bases from J; junction bases left unmatched: 2. This CDR3 is built from 16 residues. CDR3 residues: CASSQGDRDSTDTQYF. DNA for the CDR3: TGCGCCAGCAGCCAAGGGGACAGGGATAGCACAGATACGCAGTATTTT.

This clone was found a few times. V is TRBV30 and J is TRBJ2-7; 7 bases align to TRBD2. Germline-derived CDR1 and CDR2 are GTSNPN and SVGIG (reference sequence). The CDR3 contains 13 residues. V lost 4 bases, J lost 0 bases, and 3 bases stayed unmatched. The CDR3 coding sequence is TGTGCCTGGATGCGGGAGATCTCCTACGAGCAGTACTTC. Its protein is CAWMREISYEQYF.

CDR3 coding DNA: TGTGCCAGCAGCCAAGATGACAGGGGCGGCTACACCTTC. Its protein is CASSQDDRGGYTF. The V gene is TRBV4-2, the J gene TRBJ1-2, with TRBD1 identical over 8 bases. The CDR3 is 13 residues long. CDR1 is LGHNA and CDR2 is YNFKEQ in the germline V gene. J lost 8 bases, V lost 0 bases, and 2 bases had no gene match.

The chain recombines TRBV9 with TRBJ1-6; 8 bases align to TRBD1. The CDR3 covers 15 residues. Trimming removed 3 bases from V and 10 bases from J; junction bases left unmatched: 9. Germline loops: CDR1 SGDLS, CDR2 YYNGEE. The CDR3 DNA is TGTGCCAGCAGCGCACTAGGACAGGGTGGCTCACCCCTCCACTTT. Translating gives CASSALGQGGSPLHF.

This clone has only a few counts. The chain has TRBV6-1 and TRBJ1-2, with TRBD1 matching 7 bases. The V and J ends lost 5 bases and 5 bases, in that order; junction bases with no gene match: 2. CDR1 MNHNS and CDR2 SASEGT come from the germline V gene. This CDR3 is 12 amino acids long. The CDR3 loop is CASSTQGYGYTF. The CDR3 region has the DNA TGTGCCAGCAGTACACAGGGGTATGGCTACACCTTC.

V usage is TRBV7-9 and J usage is TRBJ2-5; 7 bases are a match to TRBD1. The V segment lost 1 base and the J segment 1 base; nucleotides outside the gene matches: 6. The CDR3 covers 16 residues. Germline CDR1 and CDR2: SEHNR and FQNEAQ (reference sequence). The CDR3 sequence: CASSLGPGQAQETQYF. CDR3 coding DNA: TGTGCCAGCAGCTTAGGCCCCGGACAGGCCCAAGAGACCCAGTACTTC. Full variable domain (remainder filled in from reference TRBV7-9 and TRBJ2-5): DTGVSQNPRHKITKRGQNVTFRCDPISEHNRLYWYRQTLGQGPEFLTYFQNEAQLEKSRLLSDRFSAERPKGSFSTLEIQRTEQGDSAMYLCASSLGPGQAQETQYFGPGTRLLVL.

A few counts support this clone. The chain links TRBV29-1 to TRBJ2-5; 9 bases fit TRBD1. The junction had 12 bases not matched to a gene; V was cut back by 6 bases and J by 1 base. The CDR3 is made up of 16 amino acids. Germline V gives CDR1 SQVTM, CDR2 ANQGSEA. The chain's CDR3 is CSVSVGQGGGQETQYF. The CDR3 bases are TGCAGCGTCTCGGTGGGACAGGGAGGAGGCCAAGAGACCCAGTACTTC.

The chain recombines TRBV7-9 with TRBJ2-7, with 9 bases identical to TRBD1. This CDR3 is built from 14 residues. Trimming at V came to 1 base and at J to 4 bases, leaving 2 bases not matched to a gene. Germline V gene lookup returns CDR1 SEHNR and CDR2 FQNEAQ (reference sequence). The CDR3 is CASSLDRGLYEQYF. Here the CDR3 DNA reads TGTGCCAGCAGCTTAGACAGGGGGCTATACGAGCAGTACTTC.

J is TRBJ1-6 and V is TRBV28; D is unresolved. Germline CDR1 is MDHEN and CDR2 is SYDVKM. Trimming left V 5 bases short and J 10 bases short, with 15 bases between. The length of the CDR3 is 14 residues. CDR3 bases: TGTGCCAGCAGTCGGTCCCGGGGTGGGTCACCCCTCCACTTT. Its translation is CASSRSRGGSPLHF.

The chain couples TRBV7-2 to TRBJ1-1; a possible D gene is TRBD1 (5 bases). The CDR3 is made up of 13 amino acids. The germline CDR1 and CDR2 sequences are SGHTA and FQGNSA. V shed 5 bases and J shed 1 base, with 8 bases lying between them. In nucleotides, the CDR3 is TGTGCCAGCAGCCTAGGACAGAACACTGAAGCTTTCTTT. It translates to CASSLGQNTEAFF.

This clone came up a few times. The chain has TRBV11-2 and TRBJ2-2; D possibly corresponds to TRBD2 (6 bases). The germline V gene encodes CDR1 SGHAT and CDR2 FQNNGV. This CDR3 spans 14 amino acids. V lost 6 bases and J 2 bases, leaving 10 bases between the germline ends. The CDR3 loop reads CASSPGLNTGELFF. The CDR3 DNA reads TGTGCCAGCAGTCCGGGACTCAACACCGGGGAGCTGTTTTTT. Filled out from reference TRBV11-2 and TRBJ2-2, the complete variable domain reads EAGVAQSPRYKIIEKRQSVAFWCNPISGHATLYWYQQILGQGPKLLIQFQNNGVVDDSQLPKDRFSAERLKGVDSTLKIQPAKLEDSAVYLCASSPGLNTGELFFGEGSRLTVL.

This chain links TRBV19 with TRBJ2-3, with D maybe TRBD2 (5 bases). The germline V and J ends were trimmed by 6 bases and 1 base, with 8 bases remaining between them. The length of the CDR3 is 13 residues. Germline values: CDR1 LNHDA, CDR2 SQIVND (reference sequence). This CDR3 is CASRRAGTDTQYF. The DNA of the CDR3 is TGTGCCAGTAGGCGAGCGGGCACAGATACGCAGTATTTT.